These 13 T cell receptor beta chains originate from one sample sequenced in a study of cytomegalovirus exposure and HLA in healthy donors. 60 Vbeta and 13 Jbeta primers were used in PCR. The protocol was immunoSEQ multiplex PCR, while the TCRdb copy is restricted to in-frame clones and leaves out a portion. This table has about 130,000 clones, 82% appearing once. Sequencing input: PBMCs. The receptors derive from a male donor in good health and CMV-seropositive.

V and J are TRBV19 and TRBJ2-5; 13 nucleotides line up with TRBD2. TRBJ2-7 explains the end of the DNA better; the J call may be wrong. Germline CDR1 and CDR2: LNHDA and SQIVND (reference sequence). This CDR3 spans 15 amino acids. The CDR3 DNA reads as TGTGCCAGTGACCAAGGGACTAGCGGGATCTACGAGCAGTACTTC. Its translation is CASDQGTSGIYEQYF.

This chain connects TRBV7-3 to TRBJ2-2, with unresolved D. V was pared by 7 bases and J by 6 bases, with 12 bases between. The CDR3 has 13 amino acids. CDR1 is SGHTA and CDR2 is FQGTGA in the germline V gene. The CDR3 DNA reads TGTGCCAGCACGCCCGTTGCGGCCGGGGAGCTGTTTTTT. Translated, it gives CASTPVAAGELFF.

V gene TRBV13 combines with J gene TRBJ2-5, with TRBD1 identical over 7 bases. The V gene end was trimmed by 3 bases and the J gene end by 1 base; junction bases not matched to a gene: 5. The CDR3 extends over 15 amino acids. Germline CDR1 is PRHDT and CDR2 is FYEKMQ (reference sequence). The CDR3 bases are TGTGCCAGCAGCTTTAGAGGGGACAGCCAAGAGACCCAGTACTTC. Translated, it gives CASSFRGDSQETQYF.

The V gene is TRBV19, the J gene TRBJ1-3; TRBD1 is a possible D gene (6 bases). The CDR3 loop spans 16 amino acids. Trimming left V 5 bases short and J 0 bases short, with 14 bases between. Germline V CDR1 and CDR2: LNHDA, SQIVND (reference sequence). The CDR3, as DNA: TGTGCCAGTAGTTCACAGGGAGCTCTCTCTGGAAACACCATATATTTT. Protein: CASSSQGALSGNTIYF.

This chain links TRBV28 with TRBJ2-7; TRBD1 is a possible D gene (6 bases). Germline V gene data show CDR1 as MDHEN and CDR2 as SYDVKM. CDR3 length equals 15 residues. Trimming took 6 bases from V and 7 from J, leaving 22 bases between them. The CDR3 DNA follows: TGTGCCAGCAGAGTTAACAGGGCATCCTCGTGGGAGCAGTACTTC. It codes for CASRVNRASSWEQYF.

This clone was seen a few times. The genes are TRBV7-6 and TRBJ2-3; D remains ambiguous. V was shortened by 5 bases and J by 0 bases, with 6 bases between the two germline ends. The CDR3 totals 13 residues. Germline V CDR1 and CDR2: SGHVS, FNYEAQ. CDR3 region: CASSPYSTDTQYF. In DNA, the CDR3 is TGTGCCAGCAGCCCCTATAGCACAGATACGCAGTATTTT. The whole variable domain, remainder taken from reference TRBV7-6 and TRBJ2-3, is GAGVSQSPRYKVTKRGQDVALRCDPISGHVSLYWYRQALGQGPEFLTYFNYEAQQDKSGLPNDRFSAERPEGSISTLTIQRTEQRDSAMYRCASSPYSTDTQYFGPGTRLTVL.

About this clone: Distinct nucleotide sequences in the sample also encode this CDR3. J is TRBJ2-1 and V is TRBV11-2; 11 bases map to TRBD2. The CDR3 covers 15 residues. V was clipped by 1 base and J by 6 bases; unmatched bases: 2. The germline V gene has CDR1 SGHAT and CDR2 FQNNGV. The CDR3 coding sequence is TGTGCCAGCAGCTTAGGGCTAGCGGGAGGCAATGAGCAGTTCTTC. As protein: CASSLGLAGGNEQFF.

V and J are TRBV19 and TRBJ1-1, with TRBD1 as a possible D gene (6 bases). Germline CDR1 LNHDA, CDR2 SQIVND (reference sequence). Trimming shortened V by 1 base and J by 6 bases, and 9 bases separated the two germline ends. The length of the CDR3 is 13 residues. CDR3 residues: CASSIGGGSEAFF. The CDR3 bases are TGTGCCAGTAGTATAGGTGGGGGCTCTGAAGCTTTCTTT. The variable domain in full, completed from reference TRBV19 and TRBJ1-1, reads DGGITQSPKYLFRKEGQNVTLSCEQNLNHDAMYWYRQDPGQGLRLIYYSQIVNDFQKGDIAEGYSVSREKKESFPLTVTSAQKNPTAFYLCASSIGGGSEAFFGQGTRLTVV.

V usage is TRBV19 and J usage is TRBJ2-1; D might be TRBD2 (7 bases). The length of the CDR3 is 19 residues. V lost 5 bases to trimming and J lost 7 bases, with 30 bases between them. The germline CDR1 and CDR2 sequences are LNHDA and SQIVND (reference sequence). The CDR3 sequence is CASSSYKGSGEGQRNEQFF. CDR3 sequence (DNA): TGTGCCAGTAGTTCCTATAAGGGCTCAGGGGAGGGCCAAAGGAATGAGCAGTTCTTC.

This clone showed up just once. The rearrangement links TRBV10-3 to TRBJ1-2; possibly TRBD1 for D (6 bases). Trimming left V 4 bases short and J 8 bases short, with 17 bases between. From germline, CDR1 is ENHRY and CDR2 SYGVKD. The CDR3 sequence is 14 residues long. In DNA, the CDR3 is TGTGCCATCAGTGGGGGTACAGGGCCCGGAGGCTACACCTTC. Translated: CAISGGTGPGGYTF.

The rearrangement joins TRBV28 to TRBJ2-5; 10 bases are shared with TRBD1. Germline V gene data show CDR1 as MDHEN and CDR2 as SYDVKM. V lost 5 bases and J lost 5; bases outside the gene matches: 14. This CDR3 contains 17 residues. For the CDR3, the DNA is TGTGCCAGCAGTGCCCGGGACAGGGGCCCTTTCGAGGAGACCCAGTACTTC. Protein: CASSARDRGPFEETQYF.

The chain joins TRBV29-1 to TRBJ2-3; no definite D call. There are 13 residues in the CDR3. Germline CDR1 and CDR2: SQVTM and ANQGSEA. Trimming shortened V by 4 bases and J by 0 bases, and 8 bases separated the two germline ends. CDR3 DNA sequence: TGCAGCGTTGGACCACAGAGCACAGATACGCAGTATTTT. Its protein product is CSVGPQSTDTQYF.

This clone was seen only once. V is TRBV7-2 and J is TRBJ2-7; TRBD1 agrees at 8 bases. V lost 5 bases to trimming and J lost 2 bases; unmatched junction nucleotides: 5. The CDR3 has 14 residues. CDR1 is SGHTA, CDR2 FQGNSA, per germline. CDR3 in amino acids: CASSRVQGAYEQYF. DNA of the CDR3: TGTGCCAGCAGCCGAGTACAGGGGGCCTACGAGCAGTACTTC.